A single sample gave rise to the 7 T cell receptor beta chains below, sequenced in a study of OX40 agonist ivuxolimab in advanced cancers. TCRdb keeps only in-frame clones here, not all; method: immunoSEQ multiplex PCR. The data hold 53,000 or so clones, with around 86% observed a single time. Sequenced here: CD4+ or CD8+ T cells sorted from blood, sampled in a trial of the OX40 agonist ivuxolimab. The receptors come from an adult with an advanced solid tumor such as melanoma, head and neck, liver or kidney cancer.

This clone appeared a few times. The V gene is TRBV6-1, the J gene TRBJ2-7; TRBD1 aligns across 10 bases. The CDR3 runs to 16 residues. The V gene's germline CDR1 is MNHNS and CDR2 SASEGT. The V gene end was trimmed by 4 bases and the J gene end by 2 bases; junction bases not matched to a gene: 8. The CDR3 loop is CASSVHRDRGPYEQYF. The CDR3 DNA follows: TGTGCCAGCAGTGTACACCGGGACAGGGGTCCCTACGAGCAGTACTTC.

The rearrangement links TRBV11-2 to TRBJ1-1; TRBD1 might be the D (5 bases). CDR3 size: 15 residues. The germline V gene encodes CDR1 SGHAT and CDR2 FQNNGV. V lost 4 bases and J lost 4, with 16 bases in between. The CDR3 DNA follows: TGTGCCAGCAGCTCATACGAGGGGACCGGCACTGAAGCTTTCTTT. Translation: CASSSYEGTGTEAFF.

This chain joins TRBV15 and TRBJ2-5; possible D gene TRBD2, 5 bases. The CDR3 runs to 13 residues. With 4 bases removed from V and 3 bases from J, the gap between germline ends came to 9 bases. Germline lookup yields CDR1 LNHNV and CDR2 YYDKDF (reference sequence). CDR3 residues: CATSKTGKETQYF. CDR3 DNA sequence: TGTGCCACCAGCAAGACGGGGAAAGAGACCCAGTACTTC.

As concerns this clone: An end of the junction differs from the germline gene, which may be a read error. V usage is TRBV6-5 and J usage is TRBJ2-7, with 8 bases fitting TRBD2. The CDR3 is made up of 11 amino acids. Per the germline V gene, CDR1 is MNHEY and CDR2 is SVGAGI. CDR3 sequence: CASSQGLGWDF. In DNA form, the CDR3 reads TGTGCCAGCAGTCAGGGACTAGGTTGGGACTTC.

The chain couples TRBV19 to TRBJ1-5; 9 bases map to TRBD1. This CDR3 region has 18 residues. The junction had 12 bases not matched to a gene; V was cut back by 6 bases and J by 0 bases. Per the germline V gene, CDR1 is LNHDA and CDR2 is SQIVND (reference sequence). The CDR3 region has the DNA TGTGCCAGTAGCCTTTATCCGGGACAGGGTAGTAGCAATCAGCCCCAGCATTTT. It translates to CASSLYPGQGSSNQPQHF.

This clone was detected only a few times. The CDR3 nucleotides read TGTGCCAGCGCCCTCAGCAAGCGCGGAGGTAATCAGCCCCAGCATTTT. This codes for CASALSKRGGNQPQHF. The genes are TRBV5-6 and TRBJ1-5; D is undetermined. The CDR3 contains 16 residues. Germline V lookup: CDR1 SGHDT, CDR2 YYEEEE. Trimming pared 7 bases from V and 4 bases from J, leaving 21 bases between.

This chain connects TRBV2 to TRBJ2-2, with D perhaps matching TRBD2 (5 bases). V lost 6 bases and J lost 1, with 6 bases in between. The CDR3 totals 13 residues. Per germline, CDR1 SNHLY and CDR2 FYNNEI. CDR3 loop: CASRRENTGELFF. Here the CDR3 DNA reads TGTGCCAGCAGGAGGGAGAACACCGGGGAGCTGTTTTTT.